The TCR beta chain described here comes from a study of blood T cell repertoires in COVID-19. About the research overall: COVID-19 samples from acute and convalescent phases originated in the United States, Italy and Spain. In each case, the material was cDNA or gDNA derived from T cells, B-cell-depleted T cells, or PBMCs.

In the study's own analysis: Quantification of nucleated cells was approximated via reference gene primer amplification. The data were produced by immunoSEQ multiplex PCR, yet TCRdb's version contains in-frame clones alone and is incomplete. V, J and clone size are those of that table, while D and trimming were read from the DNA. The sample includes 120,000 to 150,000 clones, 75% to 85% of them seen just once. Germline loops: CDR1 LNHDA, CDR2 SQIVND (reference sequence). The germline V and J ends were trimmed by 6 bases and 7 bases, with 18 bases remaining between them. The CDR3 is made up of 15 amino acids.

The sequence was obtained from a woman in her 50s in a cohort sampled during active or convalescent COVID-19. V and J are TRBV19 and TRBJ1-4; possibly TRBD1 for D (5 bases). Sequences were obtained from peripheral blood. CDR3 sequence (DNA): TGTGCCAGTAGCCAGTCCGGGGACTCGTCTGAAAAACTGTTTTTT. Amino acid sequence: CASSQSGDSSEKLFF.